Below are 32 T cell receptor beta chains sequenced from a single sample in a study of OX40 agonist ivuxolimab in advanced cancers. Produced via immunoSEQ multiplex PCR; TCRdb's table is partial and in-frame only. The repertoire holds tens of thousands of clones, roughly 91% seen once, with about 0.45% in the top ten. Source: CD4+ or CD8+ T cells sorted from blood, taken in a trial of the OX40 agonist ivuxolimab. Receptors were obtained from an adult with an advanced solid tumor such as melanoma, head and neck, liver or kidney cancer.

This chain links TRBV7-9 with TRBJ2-1, with 10 bases that match TRBD1. CDR1 and CDR2 (germline): SEHNR, FQNEAQ (reference sequence). The CDR3 length is 17 residues. With 5 bases clipped from V and 9 bases from J, the junction kept 16 bases outside the gene matches. As DNA, the CDR3 is TGTGCCAGCAGCCTTGTGGGGCCGGGACAGGGGCAGTTTGAGCAGTTCTTC. This gives the protein CASSLVGPGQGQFEQFF.

This clone was recorded once. The chain employs TRBV19 and TRBJ1-1, with TRBD1 as a possible D gene (5 bases). The germline V gene has CDR1 LNHDA and CDR2 SQIVND (reference sequence). The CDR3 has 13 amino acids. Trimming removed 5 bases from V and 1 base from J, with 8 bases in between. The CDR3: CASSLTGNTEAFF. The CDR3 nucleotides read TGTGCCAGTAGTTTAACAGGGAACACTGAAGCTTTCTTT. Full variable domain (rest looked up from reference TRBV19 and TRBJ1-1): DGGITQSPKYLFRKEGQNVTLSCEQNLNHDAMYWYRQDPGQGLRLIYYSQIVNDFQKGDIAEGYSVSREKKESFPLTVTSAQKNPTAFYLCASSLTGNTEAFFGQGTRLTVV.

The V call is TRBV2, the J call TRBJ2-3; possibly TRBD2 for D (6 bases). The germline V gene has CDR1 SNHLY and CDR2 FYNNEI. The CDR3 is 14 residues long. The ends were cut back, 7 bases at V and 1 base at J, with 12 bases in the middle. The CDR3 region has the DNA TGTGCCAGCAAACTAGCTTTTGGCACAGATACGCAGTATTTT. This encodes CASKLAFGTDTQYF.

The V gene is TRBV29-1, the J gene TRBJ2-7; tentatively, D is TRBD2 (6 bases). Germline V gene data show CDR1 as SQVTM and CDR2 as ANQGSEA. This CDR3 has 11 amino acids. V lost 1 base to trimming and J lost 7 bases, with 8 bases between them. The CDR3 region is CSVEGRGEQYF. For the CDR3, the DNA is TGCAGCGTTGAAGGTCGGGGGGAGCAGTACTTC.

This clone was counted a single time. V usage is TRBV29-1 and J usage is TRBJ2-7; 9 nucleotides agree with TRBD1. This CDR3 has 14 amino acids. CDR1 SQVTM and CDR2 ANQGSEA come from the germline V gene. V lost 6 bases, J lost 6 bases, and 12 bases stayed unmatched. The CDR3 sequence: CSVESGTGSGEQYF. The CDR3 DNA reads as TGCAGCGTCGAATCCGGGACAGGGTCAGGCGAGCAGTACTTC.

The chain has TRBV9 and TRBJ2-7; D might be TRBD1 or TRBD2, each matching 5 bases. V was trimmed by 4 bases and J by 6 bases, leaving 20 bases between them. The germline CDR1 and CDR2 sequences are SGDLS and YYNGEE. This CDR3 region has 15 residues. The CDR3 region is CASSRSGGDRLEQYF. CDR3 sequence (DNA): TGTGCCAGCAGCCGGAGTGGGGGAGATCGCCTCGAGCAGTACTTC.

The gene calls are TRBV5-6 and TRBJ2-3; D is tentatively TRBD1 or TRBD2 (6 bases each). CDR1 is SGHDT and CDR2 is YYEEEE in the germline V gene. The CDR3 consists of 14 residues. V dropped 4 bases and J dropped 0 bases, with 9 bases sitting between them. Here the CDR3 DNA reads TGTGCCAGCAGCCGGAGGGGGAGCACAGATACGCAGTATTTT. Residues: CASSRRGSTDTQYF.

The chain combines TRBV5-1 with TRBJ2-6, with TRBD1 matching over 8 bases. The ends lost 7 bases at V and 2 bases at J; junction bases unmatched: 2. This CDR3 comprises 14 residues. Germline V gene sequence: CDR1 SGHRS, CDR2 YFSETQ. CDR3 amino acids: CASETGAGANVLTF. CDR3 nucleotide sequence: TGCGCCAGCGAGACAGGGGCTGGGGCCAACGTCCTGACTTTC.

The chain uses TRBV5-1 and TRBJ2-4, with D perhaps matching TRBD2 (6 bases). The CDR3 runs to 15 residues. Germline CDR1 and CDR2: SGHRS and YFSETQ. V lost 6 bases, J lost 2 bases, and 15 bases lay in between. CDR3 protein: CASTDGGVTKNIQYF. CDR3 nucleotides: TGCGCCAGCACAGACGGAGGGGTGACCAAAAACATTCAGTACTTC.

This clone appeared once. The gene calls are TRBV6-5 and TRBJ1-5; D not certain. V lost 4 bases and J 2 bases, leaving 15 bases between the germline ends. Germline-derived CDR1 and CDR2 are MNHEY and SVGAGI. This CDR3 has 16 residues. CDR3 sequence: CASSSRGGSGNQPQHF. The DNA of the CDR3 is TGTGCCAGCAGTTCCCGGGGTGGGTCAGGCAATCAGCCCCAGCATTTT.

The V and J genes are TRBV4-3 and TRBJ1-6; unclear D gene. Trimming shortened V by 1 base and J by 10 bases, and 20 bases separated the two germline ends. The CDR3 covers 17 residues. Germline CDR1 reads LGHNA; CDR2 reads YSLEER. This chain's CDR3 is CASSQVRPLRVGSPLHF. CDR3 in DNA: TGCGCCAGCAGCCAAGTTCGCCCTTTGAGAGTTGGCTCACCCCTCCACTTT.

The chain recombines TRBV7-6 with TRBJ1-5; no reliable D call. In germline, CDR1 is SGHVS, CDR2 FNYEAQ. CDR3 size: 17 residues. V dropped 5 bases and J dropped 1 base, with 18 bases sitting between them. CDR3 in amino acids: CASSRLPGFYSNQPQHF. DNA for the CDR3: TGTGCCAGCAGCCGCCTCCCGGGTTTCTACAGCAATCAGCCCCAGCATTTT.

The rearrangement joins TRBV7-3 to TRBJ1-1, with TRBD1 as a possible D gene (5 bases). Germline loops: CDR1 SGHTA, CDR2 FQGTGA. CDR3 length equals 14 residues. With 5 bases removed from V and 0 bases from J, the gap between germline ends came to 10 bases. In nucleotides, the CDR3 is TGTGCCAGCAGCGCACAGGTCATGAACACTGAAGCTTTCTTT. Translated: CASSAQVMNTEAFF.

V usage is TRBV7-9 and J usage is TRBJ2-2, with TRBD1 matching over 8 bases. CDR1 is SEHNR, CDR2 FQNEAQ, per germline (reference sequence). V was clipped by 5 bases and J by 2 bases; unmatched bases: 4. The CDR3 loop spans 15 amino acids. The CDR3 region is CASSPGTGNTGELFF. The CDR3 DNA reads TGTGCCAGCAGCCCGGGGACAGGCAACACCGGGGAGCTGTTTTTT.

V and J are TRBV6-1 and TRBJ2-3; a possible D gene is TRBD2 (5 bases). The V end lost 8 bases, the J end lost 0 bases, and 9 bases lay between the germline ends. Germline-derived CDR1 and CDR2 are MNHNS and SASEGT. This CDR3 contains 13 residues. CDR3 in amino acids: CASAGGSTDTQYF. The CDR3, as DNA: TGTGCCAGCGCGGGCGGTAGCACAGATACGCAGTATTTT.

This clone came up a few times. The chain couples TRBV18 to TRBJ1-1; TRBD1 matches at 7 bases. V lost 4 bases and J lost 5; bases outside the gene matches: 7. This CDR3 region has 14 residues. CDR1 is KGHSH and CDR2 is LQKENI in the germline V gene. CDR3 residues: CASSQGAKETEAFF. The DNA for the CDR3 is TGTGCCAGCTCACAGGGGGCGAAGGAGACTGAAGCTTTCTTT. The full variable domain, completed using reference TRBV18 and TRBJ1-1, is NAGVMQNPRHLVRRRGQEARLRCSPMKGHSHVYWYRQLPEEGLKFMVYLQKENIIDESGMPKERFSAEFPKEGPSILRIQQVVRGDSAAYFCASSQGAKETEAFFGQGTRLTVV.

The V and J genes are TRBV18 and TRBJ1-1; 7 positions match TRBD1. Germline CDR1 reads KGHSH; CDR2 reads LQKENI. CDR3 length: 16 amino acids. The V gene end was trimmed by 0 bases and the J gene end by 4 bases; junction bases not matched to a gene: 8. The CDR3 DNA reads as TGTGCCAGCTCACCACCGAACGGACAGGTTCGCACTGAAGCTTTCTTT. It encodes CASSPPNGQVRTEAFF. The entire variable domain, with the rest obtained from reference TRBV18 and TRBJ1-1, is as follows: NAGVMQNPRHLVRRRGQEARLRCSPMKGHSHVYWYRQLPEEGLKFMVYLQKENIIDESGMPKERFSAEFPKEGPSILRIQQVVRGDSAAYFCASSPPNGQVRTEAFFGQGTRLTVV.

The chain recombines TRBV6-1 with TRBJ1-2; D is ambiguous. The CDR3 length is 13 residues. The V gene lost 8 bases and the J gene lost 1 base, with 11 bases spanning the gap. The V gene's germline CDR1 is MNHNS and CDR2 SASEGT. The CDR3 protein is CASGMTLNYGYTF. CDR3 bases: TGTGCCAGCGGCATGACTCTTAACTATGGCTACACCTTC.

The chain employs TRBV6-5 and TRBJ2-5; 7 bases line up with TRBD1. The germline V gene has CDR1 MNHEY and CDR2 SVGAGI. The CDR3 is 15 residues long. Trimming at V came to 5 bases and at J to 5 bases, leaving 11 bases not matched to a gene. CDR3 sequence: CASSTRIRGRETQYF. CDR3 nucleotides: TGTGCCAGCAGTACAAGAATTAGGGGGCGGGAGACCCAGTACTTC.

The chain recombines TRBV28 with TRBJ2-2, with TRBD1 matching 7 bases. The trim removed 5 bases at V and 0 bases at J, leaving 6 bases unmatched. This CDR3 is built from 16 residues. Germline assignment: CDR1 MDHEN and CDR2 SYDVKM. The CDR3 nucleotides are TGTGCCAGCAGTCCACCGGGACAGTCGAACACCGGGGAGCTGTTTTTT. As protein: CASSPPGQSNTGELFF.

The V call is TRBV2, the J call TRBJ2-5; D is possibly TRBD1 or TRBD2 (5 bases each). The germline CDR1 and CDR2 sequences are SNHLY and FYNNEI. The V and J ends lost 1 base and 2 bases respectively, with 11 bases between them. This CDR3 spans 15 amino acids. The CDR3 bases are TGTGCCAGCAGTGAAGGGGTGGGGGTACAAGAGACCCAGTACTTC. Protein sequence: CASSEGVGVQETQYF. Full variable domain (rest looked up from reference TRBV2 and TRBJ2-5): EPEVTQTPSHQVTQMGQEVILRCVPISNHLYFYWYRQILGQKVEFLVSFYNNEISEKSEIFDDQFSVERPDGSNFTLKIRSTKLEDSAMYFCASSEGVGVQETQYFGPGTRLLVL.

The chain is built from TRBV11-2 and TRBJ2-6, with D possibly TRBD2 on 5 matching bases. Germline V CDR1 and CDR2: SGHAT, FQNNGV. Trimming shortened V by 5 bases and J by 0 bases, and 8 bases separated the two germline ends. This CDR3 region has 15 residues. The CDR3 loop reads CASSPGNSGANVLTF. CDR3 DNA sequence: TGTGCCAGCAGCCCCGGGAACTCTGGGGCCAACGTCCTGACTTTC.

This sequence joins TRBV18 and TRBJ2-3; TRBD1 matches at 12 bases. Trimming at V came to 2 bases and at J to 5 bases, leaving 14 bases not matched to a gene. The CDR3 consists of 19 residues. In germline, CDR1 is KGHSH, CDR2 LQKENI. Written as DNA, the CDR3 is TGTGCCAGCTCACCAGCTACCGGGACAGGGGGCGAGAAGAGAGATACGCAGTATTTT. It yields the protein CASSPATGTGGEKRDTQYF.

This clone was counted only a few times. This chain links TRBV15 with TRBJ1-2, with D perhaps matching TRBD1 (6 bases). The V gene lost 5 bases and the J gene lost 5 bases, with 18 bases spanning the gap. The CDR3 sequence is 15 residues long. CDR1 LNHNV and CDR2 YYDKDF come from the germline V gene (reference sequence). The CDR3, as DNA: TGTGCCACCAGCCCAGGGGTGGACAGATTTTATGGCTACACCTTC. Its protein product is CATSPGVDRFYGYTF.

V usage is TRBV5-1 and J usage is TRBJ2-3; 9 nucleotides line up with TRBD1. The V segment lost 5 bases and the J segment 2 bases; nucleotides outside the gene matches: 3. The CDR3 contains 14 residues. Germline CDR1 reads SGHRS; CDR2 reads YFSETQ. Here the CDR3 reads CASRQGAHTDTQYF. For the CDR3, the DNA is TGCGCCAGCAGACAGGGGGCACACACAGATACGCAGTATTTT. The full variable domain, completed using reference TRBV5-1 and TRBJ2-3, is KAGVTQTPRYLIKTRGQQVTLSCSPISGHRSVSWYQQTPGQGLQFLFEYFSETQRNKGNFPGRFSGRQFSNSRSEMNVSTLELGDSALYLCASRQGAHTDTQYFGPGTRLTVL.

V and J are TRBV18 and TRBJ1-6, with 7 bases aligning to TRBD1. The CDR3 extends over 14 amino acids. V lost 3 bases, J lost 7 bases, and 3 bases stayed unmatched. CDR1 is KGHSH, CDR2 LQKENI, per germline. DNA of the CDR3: TGTGCCAGCTCACCCCAGGACAGGAATTCACCCCTCCACTTT. The encoded protein is CASSPQDRNSPLHF.

This rearrangement joins TRBV23-1 to TRBJ1-5, with D tentatively TRBD1 (5 bases). TRBV23-1 is an ORF, and what it does is uncertain. CDR3 size: 16 residues. V dropped 7 bases and J dropped 2 bases, with 18 bases sitting between them. The chain's CDR3 is CASTPWGILRNQPQHF. The CDR3 coding sequence is TGCGCCAGCACCCCTTGGGGGATCTTGCGCAATCAGCCCCAGCATTTT.

The V and J genes are TRBV7-5 and TRBJ2-6; the DNA was not compared with TRBD1, the D call given in the table. TRBV7-5 is deemed a pseudogene. The CDR3 consists of 16 residues. CDR3 in DNA: TGTGCCAGAAGTTTAAGTAGACAAAGTCGGGCCAACGTCCTGACTTTC. Translating gives CARSLSRQSRANVLTF.

The J gene is TRBJ2-7, the V gene TRBV7-2; possibly TRBD1 for D (5 bases). The CDR3 spans 13 residues. With 1 base removed from V and 7 bases from J, the gap between germline ends came to 11 bases. Germline values: CDR1 SGHTA, CDR2 FQGNSA. The CDR3 reads CASSLGGSREQYF. As DNA, the CDR3 is TGTGCCAGCAGCTTAGGGGGCAGCCGGGAGCAGTACTTC.

The chain links TRBV7-9 to TRBJ1-1; no clear D. From germline, CDR1 is SEHNR and CDR2 FQNEAQ (reference sequence). The V end lost 2 bases, the J end lost 5 bases, and 15 bases lay between the germline ends. CDR3 length equals 15 residues. Here the CDR3 DNA reads TGTGCCAGCAGCTTAATCGGGGAGATGGGGACTGAAGCTTTCTTT. Its protein is CASSLIGEMGTEAFF.

The chain joins TRBV6-6 to TRBJ1-2; 11 bases map to TRBD1. The CDR3 has 12 amino acids. V lost 10 bases and J lost 6; bases outside the gene matches: 4. In germline, CDR1 is MNHNY, CDR2 SVGAGI (reference sequence). The DNA for the CDR3 is TGTGCCATTCGGACAGGGGGCCATGGCTACACCTTC. Translated, it gives CAIRTGGHGYTF.

V is TRBV5-4 and J is TRBJ1-5, with 9 positions matching TRBD1. CDR3 size: 14 residues. Unmatched junction bases numbered 5, after V lost 4 bases and J lost 6 bases. Germline V gene lookup returns CDR1 SGHNT and CDR2 YYREEE (reference sequence). CDR3 in DNA: TGTGCCAGCAGCCTACAGGGGGCGGGTCAGCCCCAGCATTTT. The encoded protein is CASSLQGAGQPQHF.